This TCR beta chain emerged from a study of regulatory T cells in long-lasting Graves disease. Time point specified: newly diagnosed GD, antithyroid drugs for less than 3 months. The TCR library was prepared using RNA isolated from PBMCs. Investigators prepared the TCR beta libraries by applying iRepertoire HTBI primers and Arm-PCR of CDR3 regions. Methods used by the authors: The samples included approximately 60 TRBV and more than 12 TRBJ segments. TCRdb fed the multiplex PCR reads into MiXCR, producing one record per CDR3 protein. TCRdb's processing, not the study's, gives the V and J calls here. Counted here are around 240,000 distinct CDR3 sequences, 18% occurring once; the ten biggest clones make up around 15%. At least ten counts were recorded for this clonotype. What it binds is unknown. Study-wide results and caveats: Owing to a sample size that was small, accuracy may have been reduced. Persistent patients shared more public clonotypes (2,741) than newly diagnosed patients (over 900).

These data were likewise used in another study, on T cells in Graves' hyperthyroidism and ophthalmopathy.

This sequence was found in a woman aged 25 to 45 with Graves disease. The sequencing used peripheral blood mononuclear cells (PBMCs), collected at new diagnosis, from a patient treated with antithyroid drugs.

Here the CDR3 reads CATTRVRTARVDTEAFF. The CDR3, as DNA: TGTGCCACAACGAGGGTCCGGACGGCGAGGGTAGACACTGAAGCTTTCTTT. The rearrangement uses TRBV7-9 and TRBJ1-1, with D uncertain. The CDR3 length is 17 residues. Trimming left V 10 bases short and J 3 bases short, with 27 bases between. Germline CDR1 is SEHNR and CDR2 is FQNEAQ (reference sequence). The full variable domain, completed using reference TRBV7-9 and TRBJ1-1, is DTGVSQNPRHKITKRGQNVTFRCDPISEHNRLYWYRQTLGQGPEFLTYFQNEAQLEKSRLLSDRFSAERPKGSFSTLEIQRTEQGDSAMYLCATTRVRTARVDTEAFFGQGTRLTVV.